The 7 T cell receptor beta chains below all came from one sample that was sequenced in a study of T-cell memory formation after mild COVID-19. TCRdb fed the 5' RACE reads into MiXCR, producing one record per CDR3 protein. The sample lists over 450,000 distinct CDR3 sequences; roughly 20% were seen once. Sequencing was done on a sample of PBMCs or a T cell subset sorted from them (not recorded which). The source is an adult woman who had mild COVID-19 (a few samples of this study predate the infection). Cell type and time point are not known.

The rearrangement uses TRBV5-5 and TRBJ2-1, with D unclear. The V and J ends lost 0 bases and 0 bases respectively, with 10 bases between them. Germline-derived CDR1 and CDR2 are SGHKS and YYEKEE (reference sequence). The CDR3 extends over 16 amino acids. As DNA, the CDR3 is TGTGCCAGCAGCTTGGGACTTCAAAGCTCCTACAATGAGCAGTTCTTC. Its translation is CASSLGLQSSYNEQFF. Complete variable domain (other parts from reference TRBV5-5 and TRBJ2-1): DAGVTQSPTHLIKTRGQQVTLRCSPISGHKSVSWYQQVLGQGPQFIFQYYEKEERGRGNFPDRFSARQFPNYSSELNVNALLLGDSALYLCASSLGLQSSYNEQFFGPGTRLTVL.

The chain recombines TRBV5-6 with TRBJ1-2, with a tentative D call TRBD1 (6 bases). The germline V gene has CDR1 SGHDT and CDR2 YYEEEE. This CDR3 contains 18 residues. The germline V and J ends were trimmed by 3 bases and 8 bases, with 29 bases remaining between them. CDR3 region: CASSSQTGLVRGSIGYTF. CDR3 coding DNA: TGTGCCAGCAGCTCACAAACGGGGTTGGTCAGGGGATCCATAGGCTACACCTTC.

The genes are TRBV24-1 and TRBJ2-3; D gene uncertain. Germline V gene data show CDR1 as KGHDR and CDR2 as SFDVKD. CDR3 length: 13 residues. V lost 5 bases and J lost 0, with 5 bases in between. CDR3 sequence: CATSASSTDTQYF. Here the CDR3 DNA reads TGTGCCACCAGTGCGAGCAGCACAGATACGCAGTATTTT.

This clonotype was found a few times. The chain combines TRBV7-9 with TRBJ1-4; weak D call: TRBD1 (5 bases). The V gene's germline CDR1 is SEHNR and CDR2 FQNEAQ (reference sequence). Trimming shortened V by 8 bases and J by 5 bases, and 9 bases separated the two germline ends. This CDR3 spans 12 amino acids. CDR3 sequence: CASAGLNEKLFF. CDR3 coding DNA: TGTGCCAGCGCAGGGTTAAATGAAAAACTGTTTTTT.

In its sample, this clonotype was seen a few times. J is TRBJ2-5 and V is TRBV5-1; TRBD1 is a possible D gene (5 bases). Germline V gene sequence: CDR1 SGHRS, CDR2 YFSETQ. Trimming took off 6 bases at V and 9 bases at J, with 18 bases between the two ends. CDR3 size: 13 residues. CDR3 sequence reads: CASKRSGLFAQYF. The CDR3 region has the DNA TGCGCCAGCAAACGGTCAGGGCTATTCGCCCAGTACTTC. Full variable domain (missing parts from reference TRBV5-1 and TRBJ2-5): KAGVTQTPRYLIKTRGQQVTLSCSPISGHRSVSWYQQTPGQGLQFLFEYFSETQRNKGNFPGRFSGRQFSNSRSEMNVSTLELGDSALYLCASKRSGLFAQYFGPGTRLLVL.

The V and J genes are TRBV9 and TRBJ2-5; D is ambiguous. Trimming removed 3 bases at V and 0 bases at J, with 12 bases between. Germline loops: CDR1 SGDLS, CDR2 YYNGEE. The CDR3 consists of 15 residues. DNA for the CDR3: TGTGCCAGCAGCGGGACCCGAGAGTACCAAGAGACCCAGTACTTC. Translating gives CASSGTREYQETQYF.

The chain combines TRBV6-5 with TRBJ1-2, with D tentatively TRBD1 (5 bases). This CDR3 comprises 18 residues. V gave up 5 bases and J gave up 6 bases, with 28 bases separating them. The germline V gene encodes CDR1 MNHEY and CDR2 SVGAGI. The chain's CDR3 is CASSPLWAGPTRENGYTF. The CDR3 bases are TGTGCCAGCAGTCCCTTGTGGGCAGGGCCCACTCGTGAGAATGGCTACACCTTC.